Listed here is a single TCR beta chain. This specimen comes from a study of technical replicates of blood from a handful of donors. The assay was immunoSEQ multiplex PCR, and TCRdb's table has in-frame clones only and misses some. The sample includes more than 90,000 clones, roughly 95% of them seen just once. Trimming removed 0 bases from V and 4 bases from J; junction bases left unmatched: 1. The CDR3 has 14 residues. Germline V gene data show CDR1 as LGHNA and CDR2 as YSLEER. This chain uses TRBV4-3 with TRBJ2-3; 7 nucleotides align to TRBD1. The sequence came from a human donor in good health. The sequenced sample consisted of T cells isolated from PBMCs. CDR3 nucleotide sequence: TGCGCCAGCAGCCAAGACGGGACAGCAGATACGCAGTATTTT. Encoded protein: CASSQDGTADTQYF.